Each of the 21 T cell receptor beta chains below was sequenced from the same sample in a study of T cell repertoires in cytomegalovirus infection. TCRdb re-called the reads with MiXCR, one entry per CDR3 protein. The sample gives 100,000 or so distinct CDR3 sequences, under 25% of which show up once; more than 35% is in the top ten. Sequenced material: CD8+ T cells from PBMCs. These receptor sequences come from a human donor in good health (CMV status not recorded). Some clones in this sample may be carry-over from other donors' samples.

V is TRBV4-2 and J is TRBJ2-7; D remains ambiguous. V lost 4 bases and J 5 bases, leaving 12 bases between the germline ends. This CDR3 has 13 residues. Per germline, CDR1 LGHNA and CDR2 YNFKEQ. CDR3 sequence reads: CASSPTKRDEQYF. CDR3 bases: TGTGCCAGCAGCCCGACGAAAAGGGACGAGCAGTACTTC.

This clonotype was recorded at least ten times. The chain uses TRBV7-9 and TRBJ1-1; no definite D call. Germline CDR1 and CDR2: SEHNR and FQNEAQ (reference sequence). V lost 7 bases to trimming and J lost 3 bases, with 9 bases between them. The CDR3 has 12 residues. DNA for the CDR3: TGTGCCAGCACCCCGGCGGACACTGAAGCTTTCTTT. Protein: CASTPADTEAFF.

The table lists this clonotype with many counts. DNA of the CDR3: TGTGCCAGCAGCGTCTGGACTCGTAATACGCAGTATTTT. This codes for CASSVWTRNTQYF. The chain uses TRBV7-2 and TRBJ2-3, with D perhaps matching TRBD2 (5 bases). CDR3 length: 13 amino acids. Germline CDR1 and CDR2: SGHTA and FQGNSA. V was shortened by 5 bases and J by 7 bases, with 13 bases between the two germline ends.

The V and J genes are TRBV15 and TRBJ2-1, with unresolved D. The germline V gene has CDR1 LNHNV and CDR2 YYDKDF (reference sequence). This CDR3 is 14 amino acids long. Between the trimmed V and J ends, which lost 1 base and 8 bases, there was a span of 12 bases. CDR3 sequence reads: CATSRVDSRDEQFF. In nucleotides, the CDR3 is TGTGCCACCAGCAGAGTGGATAGCCGGGATGAGCAGTTCTTC.

This clonotype was recorded at least ten times. The chain combines TRBV7-2 with TRBJ1-2, with 9 bases that match TRBD1. The J segment lost 5 bases and the V segment lost 6 bases, leaving 4 bases of the junction unmatched. Germline V gene lookup returns CDR1 SGHTA and CDR2 FQGNSA. This CDR3 spans 13 amino acids. CDR3 bases: TGTGCCAGCAGGTTCGACAGGGGGTATGGCTACACCTTC. Its protein is CASRFDRGYGYTF. Drawing the rest from reference TRBV7-2 and TRBJ1-2, the complete variable domain is GAGVSQSPSNKVTEKGKDVELRCDPISGHTALYWYRQSLGQGLEFLIYFQGNSAPDKSGLPSDRFSAERTGGSVSTLTIQRTQQEDSAVYLCASRFDRGYGYTFGSGTRLTVV.

This clonotype was counted at least ten times. The chain uses TRBV11-2 and TRBJ2-3; D possibly corresponds to TRBD2 (6 bases). Germline CDR1 SGHAT, CDR2 FQNNGV. V dropped 5 bases and J dropped 2 bases, with 17 bases sitting between them. This CDR3 is 16 amino acids long. The CDR3 DNA follows: TGTGCCAGCAGCCAACACCTAAGCGGGTTCACAGATACGCAGTATTTT. Translating gives CASSQHLSGFTDTQYF.

Points on this clonotype: The junction departs from germline at one end; a sequencing error may be responsible. The chain carries TRBV6-8 and TRBJ2-2; TRBD2 matches at 10 bases. CDR3 length: 16 amino acids. Per germline, CDR1 MNHGY and CDR2 SAAAGT. The CDR3: CPSSYGLAGETGELFF. DNA of the CDR3: TGTCCCAGCAGTTACGGTCTAGCGGGAGAAACCGGGGAGCTGTTTTTT.

This chain links TRBV27 with TRBJ2-5; D is ambiguous. The CDR3 has 14 amino acids. Trimming took off 5 bases at V and 2 bases at J, with 12 bases between the two ends. Germline-derived CDR1 and CDR2 are MNHEY and SMNVEV (reference sequence). CDR3 bases: TGTGCCAGCAGTCCCAGACTTGTACAAGAGACCCAGTACTTC. Translation: CASSPRLVQETQYF.

In this sample, this clonotype turned up many times. The chain uses TRBV7-2 and TRBJ2-5, with D unclear. Germline CDR1 reads SGHTA; CDR2 reads FQGNSA. Between the trimmed V and J ends, which lost 5 bases and 6 bases, there was a span of 10 bases. CDR3 length equals 12 residues. The CDR3 loop is CASSPLGQTQYF. The DNA of the CDR3 is TGTGCCAGCAGCCCGTTAGGCCAGACCCAGTACTTC.

This clonotype was seen more than once but under ten times. This chain joins TRBV20-1 and TRBJ2-7, with D possibly matching TRBD1 (5 bases). Germline CDR1 DFQATT, CDR2 SNEGSKA (reference sequence). Trimming cost V 1 base and J 0 bases, with 10 bases left between them. The CDR3 is 14 residues long. For the CDR3, the DNA is TGCAGTGCTAGAGTCCGACAGAGCTCCTACGAGCAGTACTTC. Translating gives CSARVRQSSYEQYF.

By frequency in the sample, this clonotype is large. This chain links TRBV7-6 with TRBJ2-7, with D maybe TRBD1 (6 bases). There are 15 residues in the CDR3. Germline V gene sequence: CDR1 SGHVS, CDR2 FNYEAQ. V was clipped by 3 bases and J by 0 bases, with 12 bases between them. CDR3 bases: TGTGCCAGCAGCTTGGACAGTTCGAACTCCTACGAGCAGTACTTC. It specifies CASSLDSSNSYEQYF.

There are many counts of this clonotype. This chain connects TRBV7-2 to TRBJ1-1; D is ambiguous. The CDR3 runs 14 residues. Germline lookup yields CDR1 SGHTA and CDR2 FQGNSA. The ends were cut back, 5 bases at V and 2 bases at J, with 12 bases in the middle. In nucleotides, the CDR3 is TGTGCCAGCAGCCCCATGGGCAGAAACACTGAAGCTTTCTTT. It is translated as CASSPMGRNTEAFF.

The genes are TRBV27 and TRBJ1-4, with D unresolved. Trimming removed 4 bases from V and 5 bases from J, with 14 bases in between. The CDR3 has 15 residues. Germline values: CDR1 MNHEY, CDR2 SMNVEV (reference sequence). The CDR3 DNA reads as TGTGCCAGCAGTTGGTCGGCTGGGATGAATGAAAAACTGTTTTTT. Translation: CASSWSAGMNEKLFF.

This sequence joins TRBV11-2 and TRBJ2-3; TRBD2 matches 8 bases. Germline CDR1 SGHAT, CDR2 FQNNGV. CDR3 length: 16 amino acids. Trimming took 2 bases from V and 2 from J; bases not matched to a gene: 6. CDR3 in DNA: TGTGCCAGCAGCTTATACGGAGCGGGAGCCACAGATACGCAGTATTTT. Amino acids: CASSLYGAGATDTQYF.

J is TRBJ2-3 and V is TRBV11-3, with 11 nucleotides matching TRBD1. Trimming removed 5 bases from V and 4 bases from J; junction bases left unmatched: 2. CDR3 size: 14 residues. Per germline, CDR1 SGHNT and CDR2 YENEEA. The DNA for the CDR3 is TGTGCCAGCAGCGGGACAGGGGGTCCAGATACGCAGTATTTT. Amino acid sequence: CASSGTGGPDTQYF. Variable domain in full (rest from reference TRBV11-3 and TRBJ2-3): EAGVVQSPRYKIIEKKQPVAFWCNPISGHNTLYWYLQNLGQGPELLIRYENEEAVDDSQLPKDRFSAERLKGVDSTLKIQPAELGDSAVYLCASSGTGGPDTQYFGPGTRLTVL.

This clonotype was seen a handful of times. This chain joins TRBV7-9 and TRBJ1-1; no definite D call. Per germline, CDR1 SEHNR and CDR2 FQNEAQ (reference sequence). The CDR3 length is 13 residues. Between the trimmed V and J ends, which lost 5 bases and 6 bases, there was a span of 13 bases. The CDR3 is CASSPDGRAEAFF. CDR3 nucleotides: TGTGCCAGCAGCCCAGACGGGAGAGCTGAAGCTTTCTTT.

This clonotype was picked up one time. This chain uses TRBV20-1 with TRBJ2-1; TRBD2 matches at 9 bases. The V segment lost 4 bases and the J segment 8 bases; nucleotides outside the gene matches: 24. This CDR3 contains 19 residues. Germline-derived CDR1 and CDR2 are DFQATT and SNEGSKA (reference sequence). The CDR3 sequence is CSATALASGTLRLLDEQFF. The CDR3 region has the DNA TGCAGTGCTACTGCGTTGGCTAGCGGGACCCTAAGGTTACTGGATGAGCAGTTCTTC.

This clonotype showed up many times. The V call is TRBV28, the J call TRBJ2-3; 7 bases align to TRBD1. CDR3 length equals 16 residues. V was pared by 5 bases and J by 0 bases, with 8 bases of the junction left unmatched. From germline, CDR1 is MDHEN and CDR2 SYDVKM. CDR3 region: CASSPASTGSTDTQYF. The CDR3 DNA sequence: TGTGCCAGCAGTCCCGCCTCGACAGGGAGCACAGATACGCAGTATTTT. The variable domain in full, with the rest retrieved from reference TRBV28 and TRBJ2-3, is DVKVTQSSRYLVKRTGEKVFLECVQDMDHENMFWYRQDPGLGLRLIYFSYDVKMKEKGDIPEGYSVSREKKERFSLILESASTNQTSMYLCASSPASTGSTDTQYFGPGTRLTVL.

The chain employs TRBV29-1 and TRBJ1-6; D is ambiguous. This CDR3 comprises 12 residues. Germline V gene sequence: CDR1 SQVTM, CDR2 ANQGSEA. Trimming removed 7 bases from V and 5 bases from J, with 9 bases in between. This CDR3 is CSDITHNSPLHF. The CDR3 nucleotides are TGCAGCGATATAACCCATAATTCACCCCTCCACTTT.

The rearrangement joins TRBV7-2 to TRBJ1-5, with a tentative D call TRBD1 (6 bases). Germline-derived CDR1 and CDR2 are SGHTA and FQGNSA. This CDR3 comprises 15 residues. Trimming removed 2 bases from V and 3 bases from J, with 11 bases in between. The CDR3 loop is CASSLLGAANQPQHF. The DNA of the CDR3 is TGTGCCAGCAGCTTACTGGGGGCGGCCAATCAGCCCCAGCATTTT.

This clonotype came up many times. The gene calls are TRBV7-2 and TRBJ1-2, with 8 bases that match TRBD1. Germline CDR1 and CDR2: SGHTA and FQGNSA. Germline trimming cut 5 bases from V and 7 bases from J; bases unmatched to any gene: 9. The CDR3 length is 14 residues. CDR3 amino acids: CASSAQGAASGYTF. The CDR3 bases are TGTGCCAGCAGCGCGCAGGGGGCGGCTAGTGGCTACACCTTC.